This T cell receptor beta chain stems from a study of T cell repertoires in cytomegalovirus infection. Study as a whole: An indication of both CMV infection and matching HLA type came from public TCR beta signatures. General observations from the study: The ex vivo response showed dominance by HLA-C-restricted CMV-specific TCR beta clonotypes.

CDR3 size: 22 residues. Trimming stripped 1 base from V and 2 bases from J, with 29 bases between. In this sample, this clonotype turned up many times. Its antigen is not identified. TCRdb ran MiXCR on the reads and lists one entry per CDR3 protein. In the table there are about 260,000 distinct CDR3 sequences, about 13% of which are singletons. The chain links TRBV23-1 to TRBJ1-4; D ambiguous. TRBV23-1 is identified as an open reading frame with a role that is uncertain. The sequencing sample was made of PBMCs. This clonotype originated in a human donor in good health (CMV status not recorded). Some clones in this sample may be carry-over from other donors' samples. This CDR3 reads CASSQFKRLPFSGYYTNEKLFF. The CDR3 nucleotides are TGCGCCAGCAGTCAATTTAAGCGACTGCCTTTTTCGGGATATTACACTAATGAAAAACTGTTTTTT.